The 17 T cell receptor beta chains reported below all come from one sample, sequenced in a study of blood T cell repertoires in COVID-19. Measured with immunoSEQ multiplex PCR; TCRdb has only the in-frame clones, and not every one. The data show some 82,000 clones, under 90% seen once. Sample: peripheral blood. The receptors were sampled from a man aged 80 or over with acute or convalescent COVID-19.

The chain joins TRBV5-4 to TRBJ2-1; no clear D. V was shortened by 0 bases and J by 0 bases, with 7 bases between the two germline ends. Germline V lookup: CDR1 SGHNT, CDR2 YYREEE (reference sequence). The CDR3 has 15 amino acids. The CDR3 nucleotides read TGTGCCAGCAGCTTGGCATGGAGCTCCTACAATGAGCAGTTCTTC. This codes for CASSLAWSSYNEQFF. Full variable domain (outside the CDR3, taken from reference TRBV5-4 and TRBJ2-1): ETGVTQSPTHLIKTRGQQVTLRCSSQSGHNTVSWYQQALGQGPQFIFQYYREEENGRGNFPPRFSGLQFPNYSSELNVNALELDDSALYLCASSLAWSSYNEQFFGPGTRLTVL.

Regarding this clone: One end of the junction does not line up with germline, which may come from a read error. The V and J genes are TRBV3-1 (or the pseudogene TRBV3-2) and TRBJ2-3; TRBD2 matches 11 bases. The germline CDR1 and CDR2 sequences are LGHDT and YNNKEL (reference sequence). The CDR3 runs to 17 residues. CDR3 region: CASSQVLAGGGTDTQYF. The CDR3, as DNA: TGTGCCAGCAGTCAAGTCCTAGCGGGAGGCGGCACAGATACGCAGTATTTT.

The CDR3 protein is CSARNRDVANYGYTF. The DNA of the CDR3 is TGCAGCGCGAGAAACCGGGATGTAGCTAACTATGGCTACACCTTC. The V gene is TRBV29-1, the J gene TRBJ1-2; no firm D call. Germline-derived CDR1 and CDR2 are SQVTM and ANQGSEA. This CDR3 has 15 residues. The germline V and J ends were trimmed by 7 bases and 0 bases, with 18 bases remaining between them.

The rearrangement links TRBV25-1 to TRBJ2-1; possible D gene TRBD1, 5 bases. The germline V gene encodes CDR1 MGHDK and CDR2 SYGVNS. The V end was cut by 2 bases, the J end by 6 bases, with 14 bases between. There are 15 residues in the CDR3. CDR3 coding DNA: TGTGCCAGCAGTGAAGACAGACCCCCTTTCAATGAGCAGTTCTTC. Amino acid sequence: CASSEDRPPFNEQFF. Supplemented by reference TRBV25-1 and TRBJ2-1, the full variable domain reads EADIYQTPRYLVIGTGKKITLECSQTMGHDKMYWYQQDPGMELHLIHYSYGVNSTEKGDLSSESTVSRIRTEHFPLTLESARPSHTSQYLCASSEDRPPFNEQFFGPGTRLTVL.

The chain employs TRBV2 and TRBJ2-6; D might be TRBD2 (5 bases). This CDR3 has 16 residues. Germline CDR1 and CDR2: SNHLY and FYNNEI. V was cut by 2 bases and J by 0 bases, with 8 bases left in between. CDR3 in DNA: TGTGCCAGCAGTGAACCCCGGGGCTCTGGGGCCAACGTCCTGACTTTC. Translation: CASSEPRGSGANVLTF.

The rearrangement uses TRBV5-1 and TRBJ2-7, with TRBD1 identical over 7 bases. This CDR3 comprises 14 residues. Germline-derived CDR1 and CDR2 are SGHRS and YFSETQ. V dropped 4 bases and J dropped 2; count of bases not matched to a gene: 6. CDR3 sequence: CASSTQGSTYEQYF. CDR3 nucleotides: TGCGCCAGCAGCACACAGGGGTCCACCTACGAGCAGTACTTC.

The V call is TRBV5-1, the J call TRBJ2-2; 8 bases align to TRBD1. Trimming at V came to 3 bases and at J to 1 base, leaving 5 bases not matched to a gene. The germline gives CDR1 SGHRS, CDR2 YFSETQ. CDR3 length: 16 amino acids. The CDR3 DNA reads as TGCGCCAGCAGCTCGGGACAGGACCGGAACACCGGGGAGCTGTTTTTT. Its translation: CASSSGQDRNTGELFF.

J is TRBJ2-6 and V is TRBV6-2 or TRBV6-3; D remains ambiguous. Looked up from germline, CDR1 is MNHEY and CDR2 is SVGEGT. V dropped 6 bases and J dropped 0 bases, with 9 bases sitting between them. The CDR3 loop spans 15 amino acids. CDR3 in amino acids: CASSPDISGANVLTF. In DNA, the CDR3 is TGTGCCAGCAGCCCAGACATCTCTGGGGCCAACGTCCTGACTTTC.

The rearrangement joins TRBV18 to TRBJ2-6; D call uncertain. Germline CDR1 is KGHSH and CDR2 is LQKENI. Trimming pared 0 bases from V and 0 bases from J, leaving 21 bases between. There are 21 residues in the CDR3. CDR3 sequence: CASSPPTSGPLFLSGANVLTF. In DNA form, the CDR3 reads TGTGCCAGCTCACCACCGACGTCAGGTCCCCTATTTCTCTCTGGGGCCAACGTCCTGACTTTC.

This chain links TRBV18 with TRBJ2-7; unclear D gene. Germline loops: CDR1 KGHSH, CDR2 LQKENI. Trimming pared 2 bases from V and 6 bases from J, leaving 8 bases between. The CDR3 is 12 amino acids. The CDR3 sequence: CASSPGLFEQYF. DNA of the CDR3: TGTGCCAGCTCACCAGGGCTTTTCGAGCAGTACTTC.

The rearrangement joins TRBV6-2 or TRBV6-3 to TRBJ2-2; TRBD2 matches 16 bases. Germline loops: CDR1 MNHEY, CDR2 SVGEGT. V lost 6 bases, J lost 5 bases, and 12 bases stayed unmatched. The CDR3 has 19 residues. The CDR3 here is CASSLTGTSGRARTGELFF. DNA for the CDR3: TGTGCCAGCAGCCTTACCGGGACTAGCGGGAGGGCCAGGACCGGGGAGCTGTTTTTT.

This rearrangement joins TRBV18 to TRBJ1-3; the match to TRBD1 covers 7 bases. The CDR3 spans 15 residues. Germline values: CDR1 KGHSH, CDR2 LQKENI. The V segment lost 6 bases and the J segment 1 base; nucleotides outside the gene matches: 6. CDR3: CASSPDRSSGNTIYF. The CDR3, as DNA: TGTGCCAGCTCTCCGGACAGGTCGTCTGGAAACACCATATATTTT.

This clone was seen a single time. The chain is built from TRBV12-5 and TRBJ2-5; 8 nucleotides match TRBD1. The CDR3 is made up of 15 amino acids. After removal of 3 bases from V and 2 bases from J, the junction contained 5 bases not matched to a gene. Germline CDR1 is LGHNT and CDR2 is FRNRAP. CDR3 nucleotides: TGTGCTAGTGGTTTAGGACAGGGAGGTCAAGAGACCCAGTACTTC. This sequence encodes CASGLGQGGQETQYF.

This chain connects TRBV2 to TRBJ1-2; no firm D call. The germline V and J ends were trimmed by 7 bases and 2 bases, with 17 bases remaining between them. CDR1 and CDR2 (germline): SNHLY, FYNNEI. The CDR3 loop spans 15 amino acids. CDR3 bases: TGTGCCAGCACCCCGGTTAGGCGACTAAACTATGGCTACACCTTC. This sequence encodes CASTPVRRLNYGYTF.

This chain joins TRBV30 and TRBJ1-5, with 10 bases matching TRBD1. Per the germline V gene, CDR1 is GTSNPN and CDR2 is SVGIG (reference sequence). V shed 3 bases, J shed 6 bases, and the junction held 8 bases outside the gene matches. The CDR3 is made up of 15 amino acids. In DNA, the CDR3 is TGTGCCTGGAGCAATGGACAGGGGGAGAGTCAGCCCCAGCATTTT. Its translation: CAWSNGQGESQPQHF.

The chain recombines TRBV12-3 or TRBV12-4 with TRBJ2-2; D gene unclear. The CDR3 length is 13 residues. V was shortened by 8 bases and J by 0 bases, with 7 bases between the two germline ends. The CDR3 nucleotides are TGTGCCAGCGACACTTCGAACACCGGGGAGCTGTTTTTT. This gives the protein CASDTSNTGELFF.

The chain carries TRBV7-2 and TRBJ1-1, with 7 positions matching TRBD1. Unmatched junction bases numbered 4, after V lost 3 bases and J lost 3 bases. There are 14 residues in the CDR3. Germline V gene sequence: CDR1 SGHTA, CDR2 FQGNSA. The CDR3 spells CASSLTGSDTEAFF. In nucleotides, the CDR3 is TGTGCCAGCAGCTTGACAGGGAGTGACACTGAAGCTTTCTTT.